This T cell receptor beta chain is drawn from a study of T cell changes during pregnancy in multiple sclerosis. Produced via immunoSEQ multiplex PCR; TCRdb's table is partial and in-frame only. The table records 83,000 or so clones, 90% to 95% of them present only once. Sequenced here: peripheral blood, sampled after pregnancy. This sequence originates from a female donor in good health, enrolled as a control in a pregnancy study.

The CDR3 DNA reads as TGTGCCAGCAGCAACAGGGGGCTGAGCACTGAAGCTTTCTTT. Translation: CASSNRGLSTEAFF. V and J are TRBV7-9 and TRBJ1-1, with 9 bases fitting TRBD1. The ends lost 5 bases at V and 4 bases at J; junction bases unmatched: 5. Per the germline V gene, CDR1 is SEHNR and CDR2 is FQNEAQ (reference sequence). This CDR3 spans 14 amino acids.